One T cell receptor (beta chain) is described in this entry. Its target is not known. The sample originates from a study of response to subunit inactivated influenza vaccine. CDR1 is SEHNR, CDR2 FQNEAQ, per germline (reference sequence). The CDR3 is 15 residues long. Trimming cost V 3 bases and J 6 bases; bases outside gene matches: 7. Study-wide findings and caveats: New T cells are recruited in small numbers by each seasonal influenza vaccination, according to the authors' suggestion.

MiXCR, run by TCRdb on the RT-PCR reads, gives a single entry per CDR3 protein. The table includes 250,000 to 350,000 distinct CDR3 sequences, about 20% detected once. This chain links TRBV7-9 with TRBJ1-2; TRBD1 aligns across 10 bases. The receptor's source is a man aged 50 to 75 who received an inactivated influenza vaccine. Sequenced here: PBMCs from blood, sampled approximately 22 months after vaccination. DNA for the CDR3: TGTGCCAGCAGCTTCCTAACCGGGACAGGGGATGGCTACACCTTC. It translates to CASSFLTGTGDGYTF.